The 30 T cell receptor beta chains below come from one sample, sequenced in a study of T cell repertoires in cytomegalovirus infection. TCRdb passed the reads through MiXCR, listing each CDR3 protein once. The sample comprises roughly 500,000 distinct CDR3 sequences, 25% to 35% of which are singletons, and roughly a sixth rests with the top ten. These receptors' antigens are unknown. Sequenced here: cultured PBMCs, sampled from culture after CMV antigen stimulation. The receptors were sampled from a human donor in good health (CMV status not recorded). Some clones in this sample may be carry-over from other donors' samples.

This chain joins TRBV12-3 or TRBV12-4 and TRBJ2-1; 8 nucleotides match TRBD1. The CDR3 extends over 16 amino acids. V trimming: 6 bases; J trimming: 5 bases; junction bases outside the gene matches: 12. The CDR3 reads CASRRTGGSGHNEQFF. The CDR3 nucleotides are TGTGCCAGCAGAAGAACAGGGGGGAGTGGACACAATGAGCAGTTCTTC.

The rearrangement joins TRBV6-6 to TRBJ2-7, with TRBD2 as a possible D gene (6 bases). The CDR3 is 15 amino acids. Germline V CDR1 and CDR2: MNHNY, SVGAGI (reference sequence). V was clipped by 0 bases and J by 3 bases, with 12 bases between them. The CDR3: CASSYSSLSGYEQYF. The DNA of the CDR3 is TGTGCCAGCAGTTACTCGAGTCTTAGCGGCTACGAGCAGTACTTC.

The genes are TRBV7-9 and TRBJ1-1; D not certain. The length of the CDR3 is 14 residues. V dropped 5 bases and J dropped 1 base, with 11 bases sitting between them. Looked up from germline, CDR1 is SEHNR and CDR2 is FQNEAQ (reference sequence). The CDR3 reads CASSDSTSNTEAFF. CDR3 nucleotides: TGTGCCAGCAGCGATTCAACCTCGAACACTGAAGCTTTCTTT.

This chain joins TRBV5-1 and TRBJ1-2; TRBD1 is a possible D gene (6 bases). The CDR3 extends over 17 amino acids. Germline CDR1 is SGHRS and CDR2 is YFSETQ. V lost 4 bases, J lost 5 bases, and 24 bases lay in between. For the CDR3, the DNA is TGCGCCAGCAGCAGAAACCCCAATGACAGGAGGTTGTATGGCTACACCTTC. It codes for CASSRNPNDRRLYGYTF.

The chain joins TRBV6-1 to TRBJ2-3; TRBD1 aligns across 11 bases. Per the germline V gene, CDR1 is MNHNS and CDR2 is SASEGT. The CDR3 covers 15 residues. V shed 5 bases, J shed 4 bases, and the junction held 5 bases outside the gene matches. Written as DNA, the CDR3 is TGTGCCAGCAGTTTCGGACAGGGGGCGGCAGATACGCAGTATTTT. It is translated as CASSFGQGAADTQYF.

V gene TRBV6-5 combines with J gene TRBJ2-7, with D possibly matching TRBD2 (6 bases). The V end lost 2 bases, the J end lost 1 base, and 9 bases lay between the germline ends. The CDR3 extends over 14 amino acids. CDR1 and CDR2 (germline): MNHEY, SVGAGI. The CDR3 bases are TGTGCCAGCAGTTACGGCGGGAATTCCTACGAGCAGTACTTC. This gives the protein CASSYGGNSYEQYF.

The sample holds many counts of this clonotype. The chain has TRBV7-2 and TRBJ2-5, with D maybe TRBD1 (6 bases). Per the germline V gene, CDR1 is SGHTA and CDR2 is FQGNSA. V gave up 6 bases and J gave up 1 base, with 12 bases separating them. The CDR3 sequence is 14 residues long. The CDR3 region has the DNA TGTGCCAGCAGAACGAACAGGGTCCAAGAGACCCAGTACTTC. The encoded protein is CASRTNRVQETQYF.

V gene TRBV7-2 combines with J gene TRBJ1-2; TRBD1 aligns across 9 bases. Per the germline V gene, CDR1 is SGHTA and CDR2 is FQGNSA. V lost 5 bases, J lost 1 base, and 8 bases stayed unmatched. CDR3 length equals 16 residues. This chain's CDR3 is CASSPGTGSGNYGYTF. The CDR3 bases are TGTGCCAGCAGCCCCGGGACAGGGTCGGGTAACTATGGCTACACCTTC.

In this sample, this clonotype turned up a few times. The genes are TRBV7-8 and TRBJ2-1; D possibly corresponds to TRBD2 (6 bases). The CDR3 contains 15 residues. Trimming took 5 bases from V and 4 from J, leaving 15 bases between them. Germline values: CDR1 SGHVS, CDR2 FQNEAQ. The CDR3: CASSLGGTQYNEQFF. CDR3 in DNA: TGTGCCAGCAGCCTAGGCGGGACTCAGTACAATGAGCAGTTCTTC.

The chain couples TRBV4-1 to TRBJ1-1; the D is unclear. Trimming cost V 3 bases and J 12 bases, with 17 bases left between them. CDR3 length equals 13 residues. Germline V gene data show CDR1 as MGHRA and CDR2 as YSYEKL. CDR3 nucleotides: TGCGCCAGCAGCCAGGTCGGTTCAGAGGCAACTTTCTTT. Translated: CASSQVGSEATFF.

The genes are TRBV20-1 and TRBJ2-3; tentative D call: TRBD1 (6 bases). Germline assignment: CDR1 DFQATT and CDR2 SNEGSKA (reference sequence). V was cut by 6 bases and J by 1 base, with 14 bases left in between. This CDR3 has 14 amino acids. The CDR3 reads CSAPTRGGTDTQYF. DNA for the CDR3: TGCAGTGCCCCCACCAGGGGCGGCACAGATACGCAGTATTTT.

CDR3 region: CASSYSPQRTGSSYEQYF. In DNA form, the CDR3 reads TGTGCCAGCAGTTACTCCCCACAAAGGACAGGGAGCTCCTACGAGCAGTACTTC. The genes are TRBV6-5 and TRBJ2-7; 8 positions agree with TRBD1. The CDR3 spans 18 residues. Germline V CDR1 and CDR2: MNHEY, SVGAGI. J lost 0 bases, V lost 0 bases, and 10 bases had no gene match.

The genes are TRBV12-3 or TRBV12-4 and TRBJ2-7; TRBD2 might be the D (6 bases). V shed 3 bases and J shed 8 bases, with 20 bases lying between them. CDR3 size: 15 residues. The CDR3 coding sequence is TGTGCCAGCAGTTTGTTTGGAGGGGATGATAACCAGCAGTACTTC. Its protein is CASSLFGGDDNQQYF.

This clonotype was observed a handful of times. V and J are TRBV6-1 and TRBJ2-5, with D hard to call. Germline values: CDR1 MNHNS, CDR2 SASEGT. CDR3 size: 11 residues. The V and J ends lost 5 bases and 7 bases respectively, with 8 bases between them. The CDR3 nucleotides are TGTGCCAGCAGTTCTGCGGCGACCCAGTACTTC. Translation: CASSSAATQYF.

The chain links TRBV2 to TRBJ1-2; the D gene is possibly TRBD1 (6 bases). In germline, CDR1 is SNHLY, CDR2 FYNNEI. V was trimmed by 5 bases and J by 3 bases, leaving 13 bases between them. The CDR3 sequence is 14 residues long. The CDR3 sequence: CASSSDRLHYGYTF. The DNA for the CDR3 is TGTGCCAGCAGTAGCGACAGGCTTCACTATGGCTACACCTTC.

There are many counts of this clonotype. The rearrangement joins TRBV12-3 or TRBV12-4 to TRBJ1-1; unclear D gene. This CDR3 has 13 amino acids. Trimming removed 5 bases from V and 3 bases from J, with 10 bases in between. CDR3 protein: CASSIRRDTEAFF. CDR3 nucleotide sequence: TGTGCCAGCAGTATCCGACGGGACACTGAAGCTTTCTTT.

This clonotype was seen repeatedly, ten times or more. The CDR3, as DNA: TGTGCCAGCAGCTTATCCGCAGGGACCTACGAGCAGTACGTC. It specifies CASSLSAGTYEQYV. V usage is TRBV7-2 and J usage is TRBJ2-7; a possible D gene is TRBD1 (5 bases). CDR3 length equals 14 residues. From germline, CDR1 is SGHTA and CDR2 FQGNSA. The V and J ends lost 2 bases and 2 bases respectively, with 10 bases between them.

This clonotype was seen a handful of times. V is TRBV4-3 and J is TRBJ1-2; D uncertain. CDR3 size: 15 residues. Trimming took off 4 bases at V and 4 bases at J, with 16 bases between the two ends. CDR1 LGHNA and CDR2 YSLEER come from the germline V gene. The CDR3 reads CASSPARDPSYGYTF. The CDR3 bases are TGCGCCAGCAGCCCCGCGAGGGATCCCAGCTATGGCTACACCTTC.

CDR3 sequence: CASSRPRNTIYF. CDR3 DNA: TGTGCCAGCAGTCGGCCGCGAAACACCATATATTTT. The chain carries TRBV28 and TRBJ1-3, with unresolved D. Looked up from germline, CDR1 is MDHEN and CDR2 is SYDVKM. V shed 5 bases and J shed 5 bases, with 7 bases lying between them. The CDR3 runs to 12 residues.

This clonotype was seen a few times. The CDR3 DNA reads as TGTGCCAGCAGCTACCGGGACGGTGAGACCCAGTACTTC. Amino acids: CASSYRDGETQYF. The genes are TRBV11-3 and TRBJ2-5; D possibly uses TRBD1 or TRBD2 (5 bases each). This CDR3 spans 13 amino acids. Trimming shortened V by 4 bases and J by 5 bases, and 11 bases separated the two germline ends. CDR1 and CDR2 (germline): SGHNT, YENEEA.

This clonotype showed up just a few times. The chain combines TRBV12-5 with TRBJ1-1; possible D gene TRBD1, 5 bases. From germline, CDR1 is LGHNT and CDR2 FRNRAP. This CDR3 is built from 14 residues. V was clipped by 6 bases and J by 5 bases, with 16 bases between them. This chain's CDR3 is CASGLGEVRTEAFF. The CDR3, as DNA: TGTGCTAGTGGGCTAGGGGAGGTCCGGACTGAAGCTTTCTTT.

This clonotype was detected a few times. The CDR3 coding sequence is TGTGCCAGCAGCCCGTCGGAAACCTATGGCTACACCTTC. It encodes CASSPSETYGYTF. The rearrangement links TRBV7-4 to TRBJ1-2; D is unclear. This CDR3 is built from 13 residues. Germline V gene lookup returns CDR1 SGHVT and CDR2 SQSDAQ. The V end was cut by 5 bases, the J end by 4 bases, with 11 bases between.

This clonotype has a handful of counts. The CDR3 loop is CASSLGPGWETQYF. CDR3 bases: TGTGCCAGCAGCTTGGGCCCCGGCTGGGAGACCCAGTACTTC. The genes are TRBV7-2 and TRBJ2-5; D is undetermined. V dropped 3 bases and J dropped 5 bases, with 13 bases sitting between them. Germline V lookup: CDR1 SGHTA, CDR2 FQGNSA. The CDR3 length is 14 residues.

CDR3 protein: CASSGGLLNTEAFF. In nucleotides, the CDR3 is TGTGCCAGTAGTGGGGGGCTTCTGAACACTGAAGCTTTCTTT. The V gene is TRBV19, the J gene TRBJ1-1; a possible D gene is TRBD1 (6 bases). CDR1 and CDR2 from the germline V gene are LNHDA and SQIVND (reference sequence). The CDR3 is 14 amino acids. V was pared by 5 bases and J by 0 bases, with 10 bases between.

The chain carries TRBV20-1 and TRBJ2-7; 11 positions match TRBD2. Germline V gene lookup returns CDR1 DFQATT and CDR2 SNEGSKA (reference sequence). Trimming took 5 bases from V and 5 from J; bases not matched to a gene: 8. The CDR3 sequence is 14 residues long. The CDR3 DNA sequence: TGCAGTGCTTTACTAGCGGGAGTTTCCCACGAGCAGTACTTC. It codes for CSALLAGVSHEQYF.

The chain couples TRBV6-1 to TRBJ2-3; D call uncertain. Germline V gene sequence: CDR1 MNHNS, CDR2 SASEGT. The ends were cut back, 6 bases at V and 6 bases at J, with 4 bases in the middle. The CDR3 is made up of 10 amino acids. The CDR3 sequence is CASRADTQYF. The CDR3 DNA reads as TGTGCCAGCAGGGCGGATACGCAGTATTTT.

J is TRBJ2-7 and V is TRBV2; 12 bases map to TRBD1. The CDR3 runs to 17 residues. Germline V gives CDR1 SNHLY, CDR2 FYNNEI. With V trimmed by 2 bases and J by 3 bases, 8 bases remained unmatched. The CDR3 sequence is CASSELPGQGACYEQYF. CDR3 nucleotides: TGTGCCAGCAGTGAACTACCGGGACAGGGGGCTTGCTACGAGCAGTACTTC.

V and J are TRBV4-1 and TRBJ1-2; D gene unclear. This CDR3 has 15 amino acids. V was shortened by 0 bases and J by 5 bases, with 13 bases between the two germline ends. The germline gives CDR1 MGHRA, CDR2 YSYEKL. The CDR3 DNA sequence: TGCGCCAGCAGCCAAGATGGCGGGGTGTGGTATGGCTACACCTTC. Translation gives CASSQDGGVWYGYTF.

The rearrangement joins TRBV7-9 to TRBJ2-7; 12 positions agree with TRBD1. Germline V gene data show CDR1 as SEHNR and CDR2 as FQNEAQ (reference sequence). This CDR3 has 15 residues. V shed 4 bases, J shed 5 bases, and the junction held 6 bases outside the gene matches. CDR3 loop: CASSSGTGGSDEQYF. CDR3 in DNA: TGTGCCAGCAGCTCCGGGACAGGGGGCTCGGACGAGCAGTACTTC.

The chain couples TRBV5-6 to TRBJ1-5; D might be TRBD1 (5 bases). The CDR3 spans 15 residues. V shed 2 bases and J shed 5 bases, with 14 bases lying between them. Germline loops: CDR1 SGHDT, CDR2 YYEEEE. CDR3 in amino acids: CASSFFVRGDQPQHF. The CDR3 coding sequence is TGTGCCAGCAGCTTTTTCGTTCGGGGGGATCAGCCCCAGCATTTT.